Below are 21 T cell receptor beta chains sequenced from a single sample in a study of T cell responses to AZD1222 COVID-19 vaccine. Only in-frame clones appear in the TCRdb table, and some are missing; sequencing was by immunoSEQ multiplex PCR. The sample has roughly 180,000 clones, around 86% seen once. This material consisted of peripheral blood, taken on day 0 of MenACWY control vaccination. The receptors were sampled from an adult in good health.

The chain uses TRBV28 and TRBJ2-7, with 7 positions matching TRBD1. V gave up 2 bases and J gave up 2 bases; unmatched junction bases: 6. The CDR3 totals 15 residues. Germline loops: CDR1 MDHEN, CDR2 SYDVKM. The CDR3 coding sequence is TGTGCCAGCAGTTTAAGAGACAGGGTGGCCTACGAGCAGTACTTC. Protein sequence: CASSLRDRVAYEQYF.

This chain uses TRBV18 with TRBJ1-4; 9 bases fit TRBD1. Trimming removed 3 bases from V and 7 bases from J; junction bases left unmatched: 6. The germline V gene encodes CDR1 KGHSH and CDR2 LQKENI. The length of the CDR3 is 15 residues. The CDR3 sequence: CASSPGQGYAEKLFF. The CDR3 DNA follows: TGTGCCAGCTCACCGGGACAGGGTTACGCTGAAAAACTGTTTTTT.

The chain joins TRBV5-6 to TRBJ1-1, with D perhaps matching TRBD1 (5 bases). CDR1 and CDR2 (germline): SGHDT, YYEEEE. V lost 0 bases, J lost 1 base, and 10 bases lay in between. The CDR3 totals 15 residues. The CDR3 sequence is CASSLAAGWNTEAFF. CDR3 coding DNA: TGTGCCAGCAGCTTGGCTGCAGGGTGGAACACTGAAGCTTTCTTT.

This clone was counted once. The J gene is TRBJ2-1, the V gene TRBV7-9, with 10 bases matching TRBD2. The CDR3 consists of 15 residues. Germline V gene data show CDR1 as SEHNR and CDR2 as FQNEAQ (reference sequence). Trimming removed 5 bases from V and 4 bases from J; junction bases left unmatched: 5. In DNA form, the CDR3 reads TGTGCCAGCAGCCACAGCGGGAGGGTATACAATGAGCAGTTCTTC. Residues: CASSHSGRVYNEQFF. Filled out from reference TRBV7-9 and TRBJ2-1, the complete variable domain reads DTGVSQNPRHKITKRGQNVTFRCDPISEHNRLYWYRQTLGQGPEFLTYFQNEAQLEKSRLLSDRFSAERPKGSFSTLEIQRTEQGDSAMYLCASSHSGRVYNEQFFGPGTRLTVL.

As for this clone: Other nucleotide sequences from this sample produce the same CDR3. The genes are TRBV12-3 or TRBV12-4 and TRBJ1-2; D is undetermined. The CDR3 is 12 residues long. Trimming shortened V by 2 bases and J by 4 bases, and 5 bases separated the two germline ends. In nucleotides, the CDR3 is TGTGCCAGCAGTTTAAGTAGCTATGGCTACACCTTC. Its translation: CASSLSSYGYTF.

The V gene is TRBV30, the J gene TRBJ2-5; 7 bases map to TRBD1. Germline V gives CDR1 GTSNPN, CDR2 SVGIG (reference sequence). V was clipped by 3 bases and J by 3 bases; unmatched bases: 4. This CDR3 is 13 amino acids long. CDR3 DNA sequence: TGTGCCTGGAGCCCGGGACAGAAAGAGACCCAGTACTTC. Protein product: CAWSPGQKETQYF.

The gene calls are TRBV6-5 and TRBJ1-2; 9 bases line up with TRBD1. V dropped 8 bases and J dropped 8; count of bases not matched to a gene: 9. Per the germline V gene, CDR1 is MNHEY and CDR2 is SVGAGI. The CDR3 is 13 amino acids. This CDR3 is CASHRDRDRGYTF. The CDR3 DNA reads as TGTGCCAGCCACCGGGACAGGGATAGAGGCTACACCTTC.

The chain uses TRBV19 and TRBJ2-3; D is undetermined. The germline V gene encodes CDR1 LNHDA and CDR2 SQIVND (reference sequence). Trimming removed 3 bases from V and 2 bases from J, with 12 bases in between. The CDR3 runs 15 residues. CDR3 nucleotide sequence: TGTGCCAGTAGTATGACGTACCCACCCACAGATACGCAGTATTTT. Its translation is CASSMTYPPTDTQYF.

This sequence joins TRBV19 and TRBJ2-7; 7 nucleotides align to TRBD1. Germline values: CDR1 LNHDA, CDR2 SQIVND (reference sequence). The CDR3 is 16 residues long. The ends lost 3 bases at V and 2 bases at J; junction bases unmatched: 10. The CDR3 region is CASSIHPGQRPYEQYF. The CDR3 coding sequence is TGTGCCAGTAGTATCCATCCGGGACAGCGACCCTACGAGCAGTACTTC.

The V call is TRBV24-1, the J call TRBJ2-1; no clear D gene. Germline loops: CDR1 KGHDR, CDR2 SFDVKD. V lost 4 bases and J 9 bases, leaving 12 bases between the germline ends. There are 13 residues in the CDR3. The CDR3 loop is CATSDRIIGEQFF. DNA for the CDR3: TGTGCCACCAGTGACCGAATCATAGGTGAGCAGTTCTTC.

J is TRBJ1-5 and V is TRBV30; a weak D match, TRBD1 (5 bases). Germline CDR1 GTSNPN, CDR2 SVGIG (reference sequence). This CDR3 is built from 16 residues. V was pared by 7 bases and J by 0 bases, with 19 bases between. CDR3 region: CASGPYTPYSNQPQHF. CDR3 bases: TGTGCCTCGGGACCTTACACACCGTATAGCAATCAGCCCCAGCATTTT.

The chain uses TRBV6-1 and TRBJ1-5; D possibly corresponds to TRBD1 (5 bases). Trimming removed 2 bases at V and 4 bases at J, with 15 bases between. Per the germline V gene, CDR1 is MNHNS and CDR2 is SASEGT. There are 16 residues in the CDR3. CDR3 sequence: CASSEFIQEKNQPQHF. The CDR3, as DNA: TGTGCCAGCAGTGAATTTATACAGGAGAAGAATCAGCCCCAGCATTTT.

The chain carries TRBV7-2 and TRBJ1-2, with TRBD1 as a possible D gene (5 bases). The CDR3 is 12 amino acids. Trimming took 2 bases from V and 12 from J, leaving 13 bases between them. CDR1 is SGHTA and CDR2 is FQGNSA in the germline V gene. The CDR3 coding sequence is TGTGCCAGCAGCTTACTCCTGGGGGAGAACACCTTC. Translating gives CASSLLLGENTF.

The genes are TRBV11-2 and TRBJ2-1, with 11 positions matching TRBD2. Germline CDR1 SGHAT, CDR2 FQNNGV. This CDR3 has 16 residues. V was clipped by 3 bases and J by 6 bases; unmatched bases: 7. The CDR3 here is CASSFSGRAEGNEQFF. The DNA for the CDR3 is TGTGCCAGCAGCTTTAGCGGGAGGGCCGAGGGCAATGAGCAGTTCTTC.

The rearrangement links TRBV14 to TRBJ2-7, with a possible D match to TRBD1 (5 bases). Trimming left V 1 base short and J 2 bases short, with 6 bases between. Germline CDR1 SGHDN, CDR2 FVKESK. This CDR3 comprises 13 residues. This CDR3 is CASSQVRAYEQYF. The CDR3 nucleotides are TGTGCCAGCAGCCAAGTCAGGGCCTACGAGCAGTACTTC.

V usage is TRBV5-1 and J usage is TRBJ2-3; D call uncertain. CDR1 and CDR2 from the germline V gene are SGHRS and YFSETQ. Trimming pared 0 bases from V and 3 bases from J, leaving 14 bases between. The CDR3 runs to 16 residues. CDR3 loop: CASSLDRGGGTDTQYF. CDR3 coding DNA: TGCGCCAGCAGCTTGGACCGTGGCGGTGGTACAGATACGCAGTATTTT.

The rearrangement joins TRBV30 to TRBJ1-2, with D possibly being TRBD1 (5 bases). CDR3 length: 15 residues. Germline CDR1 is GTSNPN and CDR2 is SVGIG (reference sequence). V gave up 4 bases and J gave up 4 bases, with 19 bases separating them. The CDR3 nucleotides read TGTGCCTGGACCCCTGGCGGGGGAGTGTCCTATGGCTACACCTTC. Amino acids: CAWTPGGGVSYGYTF.

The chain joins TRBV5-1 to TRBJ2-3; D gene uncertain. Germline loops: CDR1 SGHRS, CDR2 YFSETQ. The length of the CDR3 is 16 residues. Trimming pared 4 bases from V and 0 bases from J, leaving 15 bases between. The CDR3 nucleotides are TGCGCCAGCAGCCCATACACTCCACCTAGCACAGATACGCAGTATTTT. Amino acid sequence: CASSPYTPPSTDTQYF.

CDR3 DNA sequence: TGTGCCAGCAGCTTAGTTGGTACGAGGGGGGGCCCGGTAAATGAGCAGTTCTTC. As protein: CASSLVGTRGGPVNEQFF. This chain uses TRBV7-6 with TRBJ2-1, with a tentative D call TRBD2 (7 bases). Germline V lookup: CDR1 SGHVS, CDR2 FNYEAQ. The CDR3 runs to 18 residues. The germline V and J ends were trimmed by 1 base and 7 bases, with 23 bases remaining between them.

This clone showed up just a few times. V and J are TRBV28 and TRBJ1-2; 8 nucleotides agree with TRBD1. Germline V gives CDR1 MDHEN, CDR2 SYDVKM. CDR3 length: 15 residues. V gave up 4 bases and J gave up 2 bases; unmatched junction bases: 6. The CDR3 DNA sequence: TGTGCCAGCAGTTCGGACAGGGCTAGAAACTATGGCTACACCTTC. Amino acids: CASSSDRARNYGYTF.

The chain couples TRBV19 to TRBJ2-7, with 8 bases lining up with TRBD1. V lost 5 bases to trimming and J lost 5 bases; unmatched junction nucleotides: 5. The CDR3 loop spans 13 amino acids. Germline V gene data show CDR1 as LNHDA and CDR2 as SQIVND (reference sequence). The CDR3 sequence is CASSRTGLHEQYF. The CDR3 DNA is TGTGCCAGTAGTCGGACAGGGCTGCACGAGCAGTACTTC. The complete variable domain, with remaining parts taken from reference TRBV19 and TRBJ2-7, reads DGGITQSPKYLFRKEGQNVTLSCEQNLNHDAMYWYRQDPGQGLRLIYYSQIVNDFQKGDIAEGYSVSREKKESFPLTVTSAQKNPTAFYLCASSRTGLHEQYFGPGTRLTVT.